This TCR beta chain was recorded in a study of identical twins. This clonotype was detected only a few times. Between the trimmed V and J ends, which lost 3 bases and 5 bases, there was a span of 12 bases. The CDR3 length is 14 residues. Germline loops: CDR1 SSHAT, CDR2 FNYEAQ (reference sequence). TCRdb itself ran the 5' RACE reads through MiXCR, one entry per CDR3 protein. The sample comprises around 240,000 distinct CDR3 sequences, approximately 7% of which are singletons, and roughly 3.6% rests with the top ten. These data were also reused for a study on yellow fever vaccine responses in identical twins.

The gene calls are TRBV7-7 and TRBJ2-3; D ambiguous. What was sequenced was memory (CD45RO+) T cells sorted from blood. This receptor was identified in a woman aged 18-35 years in good health. CDR3 in DNA: TGTGCCAGCAGCTTCGGCAGGCTGGGAGATACGCAGTATTTT. This encodes CASSFGRLGDTQYF.